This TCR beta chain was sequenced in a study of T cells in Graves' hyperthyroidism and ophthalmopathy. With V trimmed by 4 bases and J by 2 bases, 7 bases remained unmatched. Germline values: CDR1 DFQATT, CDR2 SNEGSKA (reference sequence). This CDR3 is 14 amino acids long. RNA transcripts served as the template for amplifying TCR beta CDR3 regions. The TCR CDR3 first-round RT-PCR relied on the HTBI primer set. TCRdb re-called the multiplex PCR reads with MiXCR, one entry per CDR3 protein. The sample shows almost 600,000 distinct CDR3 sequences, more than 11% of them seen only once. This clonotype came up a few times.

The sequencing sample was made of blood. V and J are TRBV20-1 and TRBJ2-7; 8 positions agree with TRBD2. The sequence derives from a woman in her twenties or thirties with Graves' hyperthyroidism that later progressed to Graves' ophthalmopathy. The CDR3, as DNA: TGCAGTGCTACCGGGGCGGGGGGTCCCTACGAGCAGTACTTC. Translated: CSATGAGGPYEQYF.